This TCR beta chain was obtained from a study of blood T cell repertoires in COVID-19. About the research overall: Acute-phase and convalescent COVID-19 samples originated in the United States, Italy and Spain. T cells, B-cell-depleted T cells, or PBMCs supplied cDNA or gDNA.

TCRdb's table, derived via immunoSEQ multiplex PCR, lists solely in-frame clones and lacks some. The table has roughly 250,000 clones, 75% to 90% seen once. The J segment lost 7 bases and the V segment lost 3 bases, leaving 19 bases of the junction unmatched. Germline V gene data show CDR1 as MNHNS and CDR2 as SASEGT. This CDR3 spans 18 amino acids. In terms of age and location, participants ranged from about 18 to 95 years and lived in about two dozen US areas. The sequencing sample was made of PBMCs or T cells enriched from blood (not recorded which). The J gene is TRBJ2-3, the V gene TRBV6-1, with TRBD1 matching over 7 bases. This sequence originates from a woman aged 25 to 45 who had recovered from COVID-19. CDR3 residues: CASSDPLQAGGVQHTQYF. In DNA, the CDR3 is TGTGCCAGCAGTGACCCACTTCAGGCAGGGGGTGTCCAGCATACGCAGTATTTT.